Presented here are 6 T cell receptor beta chains from one specimen sequenced in a study of a mutant IDH1 vaccine in newly diagnosed glioma. Sequencing used immunoSEQ multiplex PCR; TCRdb keeps in-frame clones, though not all of them. Of some 130,000 clones in the sample, about four fifths were seen once. Time point denoted: week 11, during vaccination. All doses held 300 ug of mutant IDH1 20-mer peptide, with topical imiquimod. For these TCRs, the target antigens are not known. Specimen: PBMCs, collected from a glioma patient whose treatment included an IDH1 peptide vaccine. Source of these receptors: a man aged 35 to 55 with glioma.

The chain recombines TRBV9 with TRBJ1-4; D might be TRBD1 (5 bases). In germline, CDR1 is SGDLS, CDR2 YYNGEE. The CDR3 runs to 16 residues. V dropped 1 base and J dropped 2 bases, with 12 bases sitting between them. CDR3 bases: TGTGCCAGCAGCGTATCGGGACGCTTTACTAATGAAAAACTGTTTTTT. Residues: CASSVSGRFTNEKLFF.

The table lists this clone with a count of one. This chain uses TRBV7-9 with TRBJ2-4; D may be TRBD1 (6 bases). V was shortened by 5 bases and J by 6 bases, with 11 bases between the two germline ends. CDR1 and CDR2 from the germline V gene are SEHNR and FQNEAQ (reference sequence). This CDR3 is 13 amino acids long. The CDR3 nucleotides are TGTGCCAGCAGCCCCGGACAGCCAAACATTCAGTACTTC. It yields the protein CASSPGQPNIQYF.

The J gene is TRBJ2-3, the V gene TRBV7-2, with D perhaps TRBD1 (5 bases). CDR1 SGHTA and CDR2 FQGNSA come from the germline V gene. Deletions cut 0 bases from V and 1 base from J, with 5 bases between. CDR3 length: 14 residues. Here the CDR3 reads CASSLARGTDTQYF. CDR3 DNA: TGTGCCAGCAGCTTAGCCAGGGGCACAGATACGCAGTATTTT.

This sequence joins TRBV6-5 and TRBJ1-2; D remains ambiguous. The CDR3 sequence is 13 residues long. V was clipped by 6 bases and J by 0 bases, with 8 bases between them. Germline-derived CDR1 and CDR2 are MNHEY and SVGAGI. The DNA of the CDR3 is TGTGCCAGCAGCCCCGGTGCTAACTATGGCTACACCTTC. This encodes CASSPGANYGYTF.

This chain joins TRBV9 and TRBJ1-2; D unresolved. CDR1 and CDR2 (germline): SGDLS, YYNGEE. The CDR3 spans 13 residues. Trimming shortened V by 0 bases and J by 4 bases, and 7 bases separated the two germline ends. The CDR3 is CASSVEESYGYTF. The CDR3 nucleotides read TGTGCCAGCAGCGTAGAGGAGTCCTATGGCTACACCTTC. The whole variable domain, filled in from reference TRBV9 and TRBJ1-2, reads DSGVTQTPKHLITATGQRVTLRCSPRSGDLSVYWYQQSLDQGLQFLIQYYNGEERAKGNILERFSAQQFPDLHSELNLSSLELGDSALYFCASSVEESYGYTFGSGTRLTVV.

This CDR3 is CASSPGRANSGNTIYF. In DNA form, the CDR3 reads TGTGCCAGCAGCCCAGGGCGGGCCAACTCTGGAAACACCATATATTTT. The rearrangement joins TRBV7-8 to TRBJ1-3; perhaps TRBD1 as D (5 bases). Germline V lookup: CDR1 SGHVS, CDR2 FQNEAQ. The CDR3 extends over 16 amino acids. V was cut by 5 bases and J by 0 bases, with 14 bases left in between.